This TCR beta chain was sequenced for a study of T cell responses to AZD1222 COVID-19 vaccine. Findings and caveats of the study: White British people made up most donors, females outnumbered males, and clonal diversity was possibly underestimated. It was only after the peak T cell response that any repertoires were sampled.

Generated by immunoSEQ multiplex PCR, the TCRdb table keeps only in-frame clones and is missing some. The profile shows roughly 96,000 clones, 88% of them singletons. A remark on this clone: As yet, its antigen is unknown.

The V gene's germline CDR1 is SNHLY and CDR2 FYNNEI. V was clipped by 0 bases and J by 4 bases, with 24 bases between them. The length of the CDR3 is 19 residues. The TCR sequence derives from an adult in good health. The material was peripheral blood, obtained on day 0 of AZD1222 vaccination. This sequence joins TRBV2 and TRBJ1-2, with D maybe TRBD1 (5 bases). For the CDR3, the DNA is TGTGCCAGCAGTGAAGCGCTATTCAGGGTAGACCCAGGGTCCTATGGCTACACCTTC. This gives the protein CASSEALFRVDPGSYGYTF.